This is a list of T cell receptor beta chains from one sample in a study of molecular identifiers for immune sequencing clone quantification. A single record per CDR3 protein comes from TCRdb applying MiXCR to the PCR reads. The repertoire includes approximately 54,000 distinct CDR3 sequences, approximately 25% of them detected once, and under 2% sits in the top ten. The sequenced sample consisted of naive CD8+ T cells from blood, with Jurkat cell RNA spiked in. These receptors were taken from a human donor in good health. Some libraries in this study had Jurkat cell RNA spiked in. Each CDR3 is given with its conserved first and last residue. Each record gives: D gene, clone size, J gene, V gene, CDR3 protein, CDR3 DNA. D genes are given only for firm matches. The size field is filled for only some rows; it gives once, few, many or a size class.

d_gene: NA
abundance: many
j_gene: TRBJ1-1
v_gene: TRBV28
CDR3aa: CASSSAYTGREDWGTEAFF
CDR3nt: TGTGCCAGCAGTTCGGCTTACACGGGCAGGGAGGACTGGGGGACTGAAGCTTTCTTT

d_gene: NA
abundance: many
j_gene: TRBJ2-3
v_gene: TRBV7-9
CDR3aa: CASSFITGFTDTQYF
CDR3nt: TGTGCCAGCAGCTTCATAACGGGATTCACAGATACGCAGTATTTT

d_gene: TRBD1
abundance: many
j_gene: TRBJ2-7
v_gene: TRBV20-1
CDR3aa: CSASIDQGASREQYF
CDR3nt: TGCAGTGCTAGTATCGACCAGGGGGCAAGTCGGGAGCAGTACTTC

d_gene: NA
abundance: many
j_gene: TRBJ1-1
v_gene: TRBV7-9
CDR3aa: CASSFLPGKGITEAFF
CDR3nt: TGTGCCAGCAGCTTCCTCCCTGGAAAGGGGATCACTGAAGCTTTCTTT

d_gene: NA
abundance: few
j_gene: TRBJ1-1
v_gene: TRBV12-3/TRBV12-4
CDR3aa: CASSSSGSHTEAFF
CDR3nt: TGTGCCAGCAGTTCGTCGGGGTCGCACACTGAAGCTTTCTTT

d_gene: NA
abundance: many
j_gene: TRBJ2-2
v_gene: TRBV6-1
CDR3aa: CASSDFQGGTGELFF
CDR3nt: TGTGCCAGCAGTGATTTCCAGGGGGGTACCGGGGAGCTGTTTTTT

d_gene: NA
abundance: many
j_gene: TRBJ2-7
v_gene: TRBV20-1
CDR3aa: CSARDAGATYEQYF
CDR3nt: TGCAGTGCTAGAGATGCGGGTGCAACCTACGAGCAGTACTTC

d_gene: NA
abundance: many
j_gene: TRBJ2-1
v_gene: TRBV12-3/TRBV12-4
CDR3aa: CATSLLGEQFF
CDR3nt: TGTGCCACCAGCCTCTTGGGTGAGCAGTTCTTC

d_gene: NA
abundance: few
j_gene: TRBJ2-1
v_gene: TRBV7-9
CDR3aa: CASTRTEDNEQFF
CDR3nt: TGTGCCAGCACGAGAACAGAAGACAATGAGCAGTTCTTC

d_gene: TRBD1
abundance: many
j_gene: TRBJ2-1
v_gene: TRBV6-1
CDR3aa: CASSASGTGVYNEQFF
CDR3nt: TGTGCCAGCAGTGCCTCCGGGACAGGGGTCTACAATGAGCAGTTCTTC

d_gene: NA
abundance: few
j_gene: TRBJ2-3
v_gene: TRBV7-9
CDR3aa: CASSTIDTQYF
CDR3nt: TGTGCCAGCAGCACTATAGATACGCAGTATTTT

d_gene: NA
abundance: many
j_gene: TRBJ2-3
v_gene: TRBV2
CDR3aa: CASSGGAPDTQYF
CDR3nt: TGTGCCAGCAGTGGGGGGGCCCCAGATACGCAGTATTTT

d_gene: NA
abundance: many
j_gene: TRBJ2-3
v_gene: TRBV29-1
CDR3aa: CSVEDLGYGSDTQYF
CDR3nt: TGCAGCGTTGAAGATCTGGGGTATGGATCAGATACGCAGTATTTT

d_gene: NA
abundance: many
j_gene: TRBJ2-3
v_gene: TRBV3-1
CDR3aa: CASSQAGSDTQYF
CDR3nt: TGTGCCAGCAGCCAGGCAGGGAGTGATACGCAGTATTTT

d_gene: TRBD1
abundance: many
j_gene: TRBJ2-5
v_gene: TRBV7-9
CDR3aa: CATRTGPQETQYF
CDR3nt: TGTGCCACCCGGACAGGGCCACAAGAGACCCAGTACTTC

d_gene: NA
abundance: many
j_gene: TRBJ1-5
v_gene: TRBV6-5
CDR3aa: CASSSRSYQPQHF
CDR3nt: TGTGCCAGCAGTTCCCGAAGCTATCAGCCCCAGCATTTT

d_gene: NA
abundance: many
j_gene: TRBJ2-5
v_gene: TRBV6-6
CDR3aa: CASSATAPGLQETQYF
CDR3nt: TGTGCCAGCAGCGCCACGGCCCCGGGCCTCCAAGAGACCCAGTACTTC

d_gene: NA
abundance: many
j_gene: TRBJ1-1
v_gene: TRBV3-1
CDR3aa: CASSPTGGGGEAFF
CDR3nt: TGTGCCAGCAGCCCCACAGGCGGGGGTGGTGAAGCTTTCTTT

d_gene: TRBD1
abundance: many
j_gene: TRBJ1-1
v_gene: TRBV5-1
CDR3aa: CASSLASTGGFTEAFF
CDR3nt: TGCGCCAGCAGCTTGGCCTCAACAGGGGGTTTCACTGAAGCTTTCTTT

d_gene: NA
abundance: many
j_gene: TRBJ2-7
v_gene: TRBV6-5
CDR3aa: CASSNTFAGSTYEQYF
CDR3nt: TGTGCCAGCAGTAACACCTTTGCCGGGAGCACCTACGAGCAGTACTTC

d_gene: TRBD1
abundance: many
j_gene: TRBJ2-5
v_gene: TRBV27
CDR3aa: CASSPGTGGETQYF
CDR3nt: TGTGCCAGCAGTCCCGGGACAGGGGGTGAGACCCAGTACTTC

d_gene: TRBD1
abundance: many
j_gene: TRBJ2-5
v_gene: TRBV5-8
CDR3aa: CASSRTGEETQYF
CDR3nt: TGTGCCAGCAGCCGGACAGGGGAAGAGACCCAGTACTTC

d_gene: NA
abundance: many
j_gene: TRBJ1-6
v_gene: TRBV5-1
CDR3aa: CASSLWTANSPLHF
CDR3nt: TGCGCCAGCAGCTTGTGGACAGCTAATTCACCCCTCCACTTT

d_gene: NA
abundance: many
j_gene: TRBJ1-5
v_gene: TRBV10-2
CDR3aa: CASSDISNQPQHF
CDR3nt: TGCGCCAGCAGCGACATTAGCAATCAGCCCCAGCATTTT

d_gene: NA
abundance: many
j_gene: TRBJ2-7
v_gene: TRBV12-3/TRBV12-4
CDR3aa: CASSFPSAGFKGDEQYF
CDR3nt: TGTGCCAGCAGTTTCCCTAGTGCGGGGTTTAAGGGGGACGAGCAGTACTTC

d_gene: TRBD2
abundance: few
j_gene: TRBJ2-5
v_gene: TRBV9
CDR3aa: CASSALAGGGETQYF
CDR3nt: TGTGCCAGCAGCGCTCTAGCGGGAGGAGGAGAGACCCAGTACTTC

d_gene: NA
abundance: NA
j_gene: TRBJ2-4
v_gene: TRBV6-2/TRBV6-3
CDR3aa: CASSSDKLAFKNIQYF
CDR3nt: TGTGCCAGCAGTTCCGACAAGCTAGCCTTCAAAAACATTCAGTACTTC

d_gene: NA
abundance: many
j_gene: TRBJ2-7
v_gene: TRBV2
CDR3aa: CASYYGGNYEQYF
CDR3nt: TGTGCCAGCTACTATGGGGGCAACTACGAGCAGTACTTC

d_gene: TRBD1
abundance: many
j_gene: TRBJ2-2
v_gene: TRBV6-5
CDR3aa: CASTKGQGQPGELFF
CDR3nt: TGTGCCAGCACGAAGGGACAGGGTCAGCCCGGGGAGCTGTTTTTT

d_gene: NA
abundance: many
j_gene: TRBJ1-1
v_gene: TRBV6-1
CDR3aa: CASPAPGAGEAFF
CDR3nt: TGTGCCAGCCCGGCCCCGGGGGCTGGTGAAGCTTTCTTT

d_gene: NA
abundance: many
j_gene: TRBJ1-2
v_gene: TRBV27
CDR3aa: CASGGGGTYYGYTF
CDR3nt: TGTGCCAGCGGAGGTGGAGGGACCTACTATGGCTACACCTTC

d_gene: NA
abundance: many
j_gene: TRBJ2-2
v_gene: TRBV6-2/TRBV6-3
CDR3aa: CASSYGQFAGELFF
CDR3nt: TGTGCCAGCAGTTACGGCCAGTTCGCCGGGGAGCTGTTTTTT

d_gene: TRBD2
abundance: few
j_gene: TRBJ2-5
v_gene: TRBV3-1
CDR3aa: CASSQGTSAGETQYF
CDR3nt: TGTGCCAGCAGCCAAGGGACTAGCGCCGGGGAGACCCAGTACTTC

d_gene: NA
abundance: few
j_gene: TRBJ2-5
v_gene: TRBV7-9
CDR3aa: CASSLYRVFETQYF
CDR3nt: TGTGCCAGCAGCCTATACAGGGTTTTTGAGACCCAGTACTTC

d_gene: NA
abundance: many
j_gene: TRBJ2-1
v_gene: TRBV6-6
CDR3aa: CASSQDPSPSSF
CDR3nt: TGTGCCAGCAGTCAAGACCCCTCTCCCAGTTCTTTC

d_gene: NA
abundance: many
j_gene: TRBJ2-3
v_gene: TRBV4-2
CDR3aa: CASSQGTDSTDTQYF
CDR3nt: TGTGCCAGCAGCCAAGGGACAGATAGCACAGATACGCAGTATTTT

d_gene: NA
abundance: NA
j_gene: TRBJ2-6
v_gene: TRBV4-2
CDR3aa: CASSQERTGANVLTF
CDR3nt: TGTGCCAGCAGCCAAGAGCGGACTGGGGCCAACGTCCTGACTTTC

d_gene: NA
abundance: many
j_gene: TRBJ2-3
v_gene: TRBV28
CDR3aa: CASSLGVAAYTDTQYF
CDR3nt: TGTGCCAGCAGTCTAGGGGTAGCGGCCTACACAGATACGCAGTATTTT

d_gene: NA
abundance: NA
j_gene: TRBJ2-7
v_gene: TRBV4-3
CDR3aa: CASGGCLGYEQNF
CDR3nt: TGCGCCAGTGGGGGCTGTCTCGGGTACGAGCAGAACTTC

d_gene: NA
abundance: many
j_gene: TRBJ2-7
v_gene: TRBV7-9
CDR3aa: CASSASYEQYF
CDR3nt: TGTGCCAGCAGCGCGTCCTACGAGCAGTACTTC

d_gene: NA
abundance: few
j_gene: TRBJ2-7
v_gene: TRBV7-2
CDR3aa: CASSWGVGSYEQYF
CDR3nt: TGTGCCAGCAGCTGGGGGGTTGGCTCCTACGAGCAGTACTTC

d_gene: TRBD1
abundance: many
j_gene: TRBJ1-1
v_gene: TRBV27
CDR3aa: CASSFTGVNTEAFF
CDR3nt: TGTGCCAGCAGTTTCACAGGGGTGAACACTGAAGCTTTCTTT

d_gene: TRBD1
abundance: few
j_gene: TRBJ1-2
v_gene: TRBV27
CDR3aa: CASRLGQGYGYTF
CDR3nt: TGTGCCAGCAGACTGGGACAGGGCTATGGCTACACCTTC

d_gene: NA
abundance: many
j_gene: TRBJ1-1
v_gene: TRBV5-1
CDR3aa: CASSLNWAQVDGEAFF
CDR3nt: TGCGCCAGCAGCTTGAACTGGGCGCAAGTTGACGGAGAAGCTTTCTTT

d_gene: NA
abundance: many
j_gene: TRBJ1-6
v_gene: TRBV2
CDR3aa: CASSDPGDLTNSPLHF
CDR3nt: TGTGCCAGCAGTGACCCTGGGGATCTCACGAATTCACCCCTCCACTTT

d_gene: NA
abundance: NA
j_gene: TRBJ2-7
v_gene: TRBV28
CDR3aa: CASSKMSSYEQYF
CDR3nt: TGTGCCAGCAGTAAGATGAGCTCCTACGAGCAGTACTTC

d_gene: NA
abundance: NA
j_gene: TRBJ2-3
v_gene: TRBV19
CDR3aa: CASSASGLRTDTQYF
CDR3nt: TGTGCCAGTAGTGCGTCAGGTCTTCGCACAGATACGCAGTATTTT

d_gene: NA
abundance: many
j_gene: TRBJ2-7
v_gene: TRBV4-2
CDR3aa: CASSQEVGKSSYEQYF
CDR3nt: TGTGCCAGCAGCCAAGAAGTCGGGAAGAGCTCCTACGAGCAGTACTTC